A single count supports the clone carrying this T cell receptor beta chain. Its antigen is still unknown. This sample was included in a study of shared clonotypes between healthy human individuals. Study information: Each donor contributed plates that comprised three CD4 naive, three CD4 memory, two CD8 naive and one CD8 memory.

Original processing notes: Filtering differed because ImmunoSEQ produced junction-only sequences that carried no quality scores. Measured with immunoSEQ multiplex PCR; TCRdb has only the in-frame clones, and not every one. Clone size and V and J calls were adopted from that table, with D and trimming inferred from the DNA. This sample has about a million clones; about 80% occur once, and the top ten carry roughly 0.9%. Study-level points and caveats: Naive subsets, compared against memory subsets, generally had larger estimated richness values.

The CDR3 consists of 13 residues. Per germline, CDR1 SGHRS and CDR2 YFSETQ. Trimming pared 2 bases from V and 3 bases from J, leaving 6 bases between. This chain connects TRBV5-1 to TRBJ2-1; D is ambiguous. Input material: memory CD4+ T cells from PBMCs. Subset described: CD45RA-negative fraction. This TCR derives from a man aged 18-30 years in good health. Some clones in this sample may be carry-over from other donors' samples. The CDR3 DNA follows: TGCGCCAGCAGCTTCGATGGCTACAATGAGCAGTTCTTC. It is translated as CASSFDGYNEQFF.